The rows below give T cell receptor beta chains drawn from one sample of a study of vaccination and CD4 T cells after COVID-19. The antigens of these receptors remain unknown. TCRdb used MiXCR to reprocess the PCR reads, holding one entry per CDR3 protein. The table has some 7,400 distinct CDR3 sequences, 35% to 40% seen once. The sample comprised CD4+ T cells from blood, cultured in vitro. Every receptor here comes from a human donor in good health. CDR3s include the opening cysteine and the closing phenylalanine or tryptophan. The D gene is left open where the match is weak. Size is stated for part of the rows, as once, few or many counts, or as a class when the clone is expanded.

few	TRBV2	.	TRBJ1-5	CASKPVAGSPQHF	TGTGCCAGCAAGCCCGTAGCGGGTTCGCCCCAGCATTTT
few	TRBV20-1	.	TRBJ2-5	CSARDWGRLQETQYF	TGCAGTGCTAGAGATTGGGGTCGTCTCCAAGAGACCCAGTACTTC
.	TRBV6-2/TRBV6-3	TRBD1	TRBJ2-7	CASSRRGTGAHEQYF	TGTGCCAGCAGTCGCAGGGGGACAGGGGCACACGAGCAGTACTTC
few	TRBV19	TRBD2	TRBJ2-2	CASSISAGGNTGELFF	TGTGCCAGTAGTATTTCCGCGGGAGGGAACACCGGGGAGCTGTTTTTT
.	TRBV11-2	TRBD1	TRBJ1-2	CASSLVGTGGEGYTF	TGTGCCAGCAGCTTAGTTGGGACAGGGGGCGAAGGCTACACCTTC
.	TRBV11-2	.	TRBJ2-7	CASSQVGQGRGEQYF	TGCGCCAGCAGCCAAGTCGGTCAGGGGAGGGGCGAGCAGTACTTC
.	TRBV5-3	TRBD1	TRBJ1-1	CASSLRDRGTPEAFF	TGTGCCAGCAGCCTCCGGGACAGGGGGACCCCTGAAGCTTTCTTT
.	TRBV7-2	TRBD1	TRBJ2-3	CASSAGHGTGLTDTQYF	TGTGCCAGCAGCGCCGGGCATGGGACAGGTCTCACAGATACGCAGTATTTT
few	TRBV15	.	TRBJ2-7	CATSRGYSTYEQYF	TGTGCCACCAGCAGAGGTTACAGTACCTACGAGCAGTACTTC
few	TRBV7-2	TRBD1	TRBJ1-6	CASRNSGQGNSPLHF	TGTGCCAGCAGGAATTCGGGACAGGGGAATTCACCCCTCCACTTT
few	TRBV7-8	TRBD2	TRBJ2-7	CASSLVGGSYEQYF	TGTGCCAGCAGCTTAGTGGGGGGGTCCTACGAGCAGTACTTC
few	TRBV6-1	.	TRBJ1-1	CASSKSGLAFF	TGTGCCAGCAGTAAATCAGGGTTGGCTTTCTTT